This T cell receptor beta chain was identified in a study of blood T cells in healthy people across ages. Study-level results: Researchers deemed the diversity estimates from one million T cells underestimates. PBMCs left unsorted prevented a conclusive naive versus antigen-experienced comparison. For the donors, CMV status was unknown and possibly confounded expanded clonotype changes.

PCR was performed a second time for 7 to 11 cycles using a sample-barcoded 5' primer and a J-beta primer mix. One entry per CDR3 protein results from TCRdb running MiXCR on the 5' RACE reads. This table has about 1.8 million distinct CDR3 sequences, around half appearing once. This clonotype is a singleton in its sample. The antigen is unknown. A read error may account for a junction end that differs from germline. CDR1 is SQVTM and CDR2 is ANQGSEA in the germline V gene. The CDR3 has 16 amino acids. The sequence was obtained from a woman aged 40 to 49 in good health. The specimen sequenced was blood. The rearrangement uses TRBV29-1 and TRBJ2-6; no clear D gene. In DNA form, the CDR3 reads TGCAGCGTTGGAGATCGGGTTGGCTCTGGGACCAACGTCCTGACTTTC. It is translated as CSVGDRVGSGTNVLTF.